This T cell receptor beta chain emerged from a study of CD8+CD57+ T cells in acquired aplastic anemia. The study, taken as a whole, reports: Patients did not significantly differ from controls in CD8+ Simpson's diversity.

Worth noting for this clonotype: Its cognate antigen is unknown.

In germline, CDR1 is MGHRA, CDR2 YSYEKL. The CDR3 contains 12 residues. The ends were cut back, 10 bases at V and 5 bases at J, with 11 bases in the middle. CDR3 and TCR beta VDJ profiling relied on a genomic DNA template. From the reads, TCRdb called clonotypes with MiXCR, one entry per CDR3 protein. The data show a few hundred thousand distinct CDR3 sequences, roughly 50% seen once. The TCR was taken from a human donor with severe aplastic anemia or a healthy control (not recorded which). This sequence joins TRBV4-1 and TRBJ2-2; D gene uncertain. The sample taken for sequencing was sorted CD4+, CD8+, or CD8+CD57+ T cells (not recorded which) from PBMCs. Written as DNA, the CDR3 is TGCGCCACCCGATGGATAACCGGGGAGCTGTTTTTT. This encodes CATRWITGELFF.